This is a list of T cell receptor beta chains from one sample in a study of T cell repertoires in cytomegalovirus infection. TCRdb used MiXCR to reprocess the reads, holding one entry per CDR3 protein. The sample has about 740,000 distinct CDR3 sequences; roughly a third are singletons. The sequenced sample was PBMCs. All receptors derive from a human donor in good health (CMV status not recorded). Some clones in this sample may be carry-over from other donors' samples. The CDR3 runs from the conserved cysteine through the conserved F or W. D genes are given only for firm matches. Not all rows give a size; the values are once, few, many and, for expanded clones, a class.

size	J	D	V	DNA	CDR3
once	TRBJ2-3	-	TRBV12-3/TRBV12-4	TGTGCCAGCAGTGACGCCGGGACTGAGCTCACAGATACGCAGTATTTT	CASSDAGTELTDTQYF
few	TRBJ2-7	-	TRBV6-1	TGTGCCAGCAGTGTCCGGGACACCTACTACGAGCAGTACTTC	CASSVRDTYYEQYF
few	TRBJ2-3	-	TRBV28	TGTGCCAGCAGTTGGGCGGCAGGAGACCTCACAGATACGCAGTATTTT	CASSWAAGDLTDTQYF
-	TRBJ1-2	-	TRBV20-1	TGCAGTGCTTTGGGTCTACAGGGTAGTGCCTACACCTTC	CSALGLQGSAYTF
-	TRBJ2-7	-	TRBV28	TGTGCCAGCAGTTTAAGGGGTACAGGGCTTACCAACGAGCAGTACTTC	CASSLRGTGLTNEQYF
few	TRBJ2-7	-	TRBV12-3/TRBV12-4	TGTGCCAGCAGCGTATCCGGTTGGGGCGAGCAGTACTTC	CASSVSGWGEQYF
few	TRBJ1-1	-	TRBV6-1	TGTGCCAGCAGTTATAGGAGTGAAGCTTTCTTT	CASSYRSEAFF
-	TRBJ2-7	TRBD2	TRBV29-1	TGCAGCGTTGAAGGAGCGGGGGGAGACTACGAGCAGTACTTC	CSVEGAGGDYEQYF
-	TRBJ2-7	-	TRBV20-1	TGCAGTGCTAGAATCCCCGGGGTGTCCTACGAGCAGTACTTC	CSARIPGVSYEQYF
many	TRBJ2-1	-	TRBV11-2	TGTGCCAGCAGCTGGTTTGAGGCAGCATACAATGAGCAGTTCTTC	CASSWFEAAYNEQFF
-	TRBJ1-5	TRBD1	TRBV20-1	TGCAGTGCTAGGACAGGGGGTAGCAATCAGCCCCAGCATTTT	CSARTGGSNQPQHF
-	TRBJ2-7	-	TRBV7-6	TGTGCCAGCAGTCATATCCAAGGAACAGGCTACGAGCAGTACTTC	CASSHIQGTGYEQYF
-	TRBJ2-7	TRBD2	TRBV6-2/TRBV6-3	TGTGCCATCAGTCGGACTAGTGGTGAGCAGTACTTC	CAISRTSGEQYF
-	TRBJ1-5	-	TRBV4-2	TGTGCCAGCAGCCCTGCAGGCTTGACAGCCAATCAGCCCCAGCATTTT	CASSPAGLTANQPQHF
many	TRBJ1-2	-	TRBV7-2	TGTGCCAGCAGCTTAGCCAGGAACTATGGCTACACCTTC	CASSLARNYGYTF
-	TRBJ2-1	TRBD1	TRBV20-1	TGCAGTGCTAGCTTTTTCAGGGGGCAGGTGGCTGACAATGAGCAGTTCTTC	CSASFFRGQVADNEQFF
many	TRBJ2-1	TRBD2	TRBV4-1	TGCGCCAGCAGCCTTTTGACTAGCGGGATAGGCAATGAGCAGTTCTTC	CASSLLTSGIGNEQFF
few	TRBJ2-2	-	TRBV29-1	TGCAGCGTCGACGGCTCGAACACCGGGGAGCTGTTTTTT	CSVDGSNTGELFF
few	TRBJ2-1	-	TRBV5-1	TGCGCCAGCAGCTTAGGGGTTATGCAGCTCAATGAGCAGTTCTTC	CASSLGVMQLNEQFF
-	TRBJ1-3	-	TRBV12-3/TRBV12-4	TGTGCCACCGTCATGCCTGGATTCTCTGGAAACACCATATATTTT	CATVMPGFSGNTIYF
-	TRBJ2-1	-	TRBV28	TGTGCCAGCAGTCCAATGCGACTGGGCGGGGCGGACAATGAGCAGTTCTTC	CASSPMRLGGADNEQFF
-	TRBJ1-5	-	TRBV28	TGTGCCAGCAGTTGGGCAGGAGGCAATCAGCCCCAGCATTTT	CASSWAGGNQPQHF
once	TRBJ2-7	-	TRBV14	TGTGCCAGCAGCCAAGATCTCCAGTCCTACGAGCAGTACTTC	CASSQDLQSYEQYF
many	TRBJ1-4	TRBD1	TRBV7-9	TGTGCCAGCCGAGCTGGGACAGGGGGCTATGAAAAACTGTTTTTT	CASRAGTGGYEKLFF
few	TRBJ2-2	-	TRBV12-3/TRBV12-4	TGTGCCAGCACCCCCGGAGGATCCAACACCGGGGAGCTGTTTTTT	CASTPGGSNTGELFF